This TCR beta chain was sequenced in a study of cytomegalovirus exposure and HLA in healthy donors. The PCR was carried out with 60 Vbeta primers and 13 Jbeta primers. Only in-frame clones appear in the TCRdb table, and some are missing; sequencing was by immunoSEQ multiplex PCR. Here the sample spans about 160,000 clones, roughly 80% being singletons. CDR3 size: 15 residues. Germline assignment: CDR1 MNHEY and CDR2 SVGAGI. Trimming removed 7 bases at V and 0 bases at J, with 15 bases between. This clonotype originated in a man aged 50 or older in good health and CMV-seropositive. Sequences were obtained from PBMCs. The chain couples TRBV6-5 to TRBJ1-1; D gene unclear. CDR3 region: CASTLRRQLNTEAFF. In nucleotides, the CDR3 is TGTGCCAGCACCCTACGCAGGCAGTTGAACACTGAAGCTTTCTTT.